This T cell receptor beta chain was recovered during a study of blood T cell repertoires in COVID-19. In this sample, this clone turned up once. Some clones are missing from TCRdb's copy, which holds only in-frame ones; the method was immunoSEQ multiplex PCR. The table records hundreds of thousands of clones, around nine tenths of them present only once. The CDR3 contains 15 residues. Trimming shortened V by 3 bases and J by 1 base, and 12 bases separated the two germline ends. CDR1 is SEHNR, CDR2 FQNEAQ, per germline (reference sequence). This rearrangement joins TRBV7-9 to TRBJ1-1; tentatively, D is TRBD1 (6 bases). The receptor comes from a young woman with acute COVID-19. Sequenced input: PBMCs or T cells enriched from blood (not recorded which). In nucleotides, the CDR3 is TGTGCCAGCAGCTTCGCAGGGACAACGAACACTGAAGCTTTCTTT. This translates into CASSFAGTTNTEAFF.